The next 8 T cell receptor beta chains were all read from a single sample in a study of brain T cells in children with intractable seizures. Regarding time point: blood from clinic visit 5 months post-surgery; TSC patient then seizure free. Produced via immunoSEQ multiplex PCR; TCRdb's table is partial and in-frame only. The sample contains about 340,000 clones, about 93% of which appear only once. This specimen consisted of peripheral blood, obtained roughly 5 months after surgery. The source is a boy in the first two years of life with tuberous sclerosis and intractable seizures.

The DNA of the CDR3 is TGTGCCAGCAGCTCCGGGACTAGATACAATGAGCAGTTCTTC. Translated: CASSSGTRYNEQFF. The rearrangement uses TRBV6-5 and TRBJ2-1, with TRBD2 matching 8 bases. The CDR3 consists of 14 residues. J was trimmed by 4 bases and V by 6 bases; bases with no gene match: 5. Germline loops: CDR1 MNHEY, CDR2 SVGAGI.

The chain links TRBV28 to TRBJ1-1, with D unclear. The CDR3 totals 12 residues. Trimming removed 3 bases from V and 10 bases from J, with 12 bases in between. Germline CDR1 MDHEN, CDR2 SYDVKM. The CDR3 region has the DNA TGTGCCAGCAGTTTTACTCCCTCGGGAGCTTTCTTT. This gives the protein CASSFTPSGAFF.

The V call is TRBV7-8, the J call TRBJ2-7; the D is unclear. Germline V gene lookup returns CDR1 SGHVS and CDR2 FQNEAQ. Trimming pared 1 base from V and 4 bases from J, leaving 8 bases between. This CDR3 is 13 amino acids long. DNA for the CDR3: TGTGCCAGCAGCTTAGATCGCCTATACGAGCAGTACTTC. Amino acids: CASSLDRLYEQYF.

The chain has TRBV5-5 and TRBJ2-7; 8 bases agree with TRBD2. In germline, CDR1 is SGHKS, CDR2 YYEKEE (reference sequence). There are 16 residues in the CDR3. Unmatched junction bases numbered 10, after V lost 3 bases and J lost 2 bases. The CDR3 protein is CASSSPAGVRPYEQYF. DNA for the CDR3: TGTGCCAGCAGCTCTCCAGCGGGAGTGCGGCCCTACGAGCAGTACTTC.

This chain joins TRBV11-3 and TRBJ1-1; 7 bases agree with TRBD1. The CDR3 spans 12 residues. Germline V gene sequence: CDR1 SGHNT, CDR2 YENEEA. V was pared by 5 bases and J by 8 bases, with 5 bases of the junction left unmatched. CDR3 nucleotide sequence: TGTGCCAGCAGCCCCGACAGGGCGGAAGCTTTCTTT. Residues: CASSPDRAEAFF.

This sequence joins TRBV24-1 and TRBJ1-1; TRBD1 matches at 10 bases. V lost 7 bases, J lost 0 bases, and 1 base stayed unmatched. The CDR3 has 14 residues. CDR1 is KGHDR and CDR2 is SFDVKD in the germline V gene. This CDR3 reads CATRGQGMNTEAFF. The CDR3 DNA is TGTGCCACCAGGGGACAGGGGATGAACACTGAAGCTTTCTTT.

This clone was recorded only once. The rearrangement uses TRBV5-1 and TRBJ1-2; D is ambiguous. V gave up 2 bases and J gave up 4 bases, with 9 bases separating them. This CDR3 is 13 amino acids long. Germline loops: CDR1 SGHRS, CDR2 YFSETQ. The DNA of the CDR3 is TGCGCCAGCAGCTTCCGGGCCCTCTATGGCTACACCTTC. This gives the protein CASSFRALYGYTF. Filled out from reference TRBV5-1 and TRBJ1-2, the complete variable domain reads KAGVTQTPRYLIKTRGQQVTLSCSPISGHRSVSWYQQTPGQGLQFLFEYFSETQRNKGNFPGRFSGRQFSNSRSEMNVSTLELGDSALYLCASSFRALYGYTFGSGTRLTVV.

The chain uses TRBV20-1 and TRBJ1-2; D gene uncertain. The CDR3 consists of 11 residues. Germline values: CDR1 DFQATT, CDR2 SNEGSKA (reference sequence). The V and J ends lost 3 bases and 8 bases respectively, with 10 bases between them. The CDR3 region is CSASQRFGYTF. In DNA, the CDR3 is TGCAGTGCTAGCCAACGGTTCGGCTACACCTTC.